A single sample gave rise to the 8 T cell receptor beta chains below, sequenced in a study of technical replicates of blood from several donors. Repertoires were generated with immunoSEQ multiplex PCR, while TCRdb's copy carries only in-frame clones and drops some. Among 70,000 to 85,000 clones, roughly 97% were seen once, and the ten largest hold over 0.15%. The material sequenced was T cells isolated from PBMCs. Source of these receptors: a human donor in good health.

The J gene is TRBJ1-5, the V gene TRBV6-4; no clear D gene. Germline loops: CDR1 MRHNA, CDR2 SNTAGT. CDR3 length: 14 residues. Trimming pared 2 bases from V and 6 bases from J, leaving 11 bases between. CDR3 DNA: TGTGCCAGCAGTGACACCCCGGGAAGTCAGCCCCAGCATTTT. Protein: CASSDTPGSQPQHF.

The V and J genes are TRBV29-1 and TRBJ2-1; TRBD2 matches at 11 bases. CDR3 length equals 13 residues. CDR1 is SQVTM, CDR2 ANQGSEA, per germline. The V gene end was trimmed by 6 bases and the J gene end by 5 bases; junction bases not matched to a gene: 3. In DNA, the CDR3 is TGCAGCGTCCCGACTAGCGGGGACAATGAGCAGTTCTTC. Its protein is CSVPTSGDNEQFF.

V usage is TRBV11-1 and J usage is TRBJ2-1; D uncertain. This CDR3 has 12 residues. The germline V gene has CDR1 SGHAT and CDR2 FQDESV (reference sequence). V lost 9 bases and J lost 1, with 7 bases in between. CDR3 region: CASRFSYNEQFF. CDR3 in DNA: TGTGCCAGTCGGTTTTCCTACAATGAGCAGTTCTTC.

The rearrangement joins TRBV7-3 to TRBJ2-7; D possibly corresponds to TRBD2 (5 bases). This CDR3 has 13 residues. The V end lost 2 bases, the J end lost 6 bases, and 11 bases lay between the germline ends. The V gene's germline CDR1 is SGHTA and CDR2 FQGTGA. CDR3 region: CASSLAGASEQYF. The CDR3, as DNA: TGTGCCAGCAGCTTAGCGGGCGCCTCCGAGCAGTACTTC.

V and J are TRBV7-6 and TRBJ2-1; 11 bases fit TRBD2. The germline gives CDR1 SGHVS, CDR2 FNYEAQ. The CDR3 has 15 amino acids. V was clipped by 5 bases and J by 3 bases; unmatched bases: 3. CDR3 in DNA: TGTGCCAGCAGCCCCGGGACTAGCGGCTACAATGAGCAGTTCTTC. Protein: CASSPGTSGYNEQFF. Complete variable domain (other parts from reference TRBV7-6 and TRBJ2-1): GAGVSQSPRYKVTKRGQDVALRCDPISGHVSLYWYRQALGQGPEFLTYFNYEAQQDKSGLPNDRFSAERPEGSISTLTIQRTEQRDSAMYRCASSPGTSGYNEQFFGPGTRLTVL.

This clone was seen once. The chain links TRBV10-1 to TRBJ2-2, with 9 bases aligning to TRBD2. Germline lookup yields CDR1 WNHNN and CDR2 SYGVQD (reference sequence). The length of the CDR3 is 18 residues. J was trimmed by 4 bases and V by 0 bases; bases with no gene match: 9. The CDR3 reads CASSESVFSGRGTGELFF. In nucleotides, the CDR3 is TGCGCCAGCAGTGAGTCTGTCTTTAGCGGGAGAGGCACCGGGGAGCTGTTTTTT.

The V gene is TRBV15, the J gene TRBJ1-1; 8 nucleotides align to TRBD1. The V gene end was trimmed by 1 base and the J gene end by 7 bases; junction bases not matched to a gene: 5. The CDR3 is 14 residues long. In germline, CDR1 is LNHNV, CDR2 YYDKDF (reference sequence). CDR3 sequence (DNA): TGTGCCACCAGCAGAGGAGGACAGGGTGGTGAAGCTTTCTTT. This sequence encodes CATSRGGQGGEAFF.

V gene TRBV7-9 combines with J gene TRBJ2-7, with D tentatively TRBD1 (6 bases). CDR1 is SEHNR and CDR2 is FQNEAQ in the germline V gene (reference sequence). Trimming pared 5 bases from V and 3 bases from J, leaving 8 bases between. CDR3 size: 12 residues. CDR3 coding DNA: TGTGCCAGCAGCATACAGGGCTACGAGCAGTACTTC. Translation gives CASSIQGYEQYF.